Listed below are T cell receptor beta chains from one sample, sequenced in a study of T cells after posttransplantation cyclophosphamide. Clones were sequenced by immunoSEQ multiplex PCR, and TCRdb holds only the in-frame ones, with some missing. The sample has tens of thousands of clones, approximately 98% seen once. Sample: naive CD4+ T cells sorted from PBMCs. These receptors came from a man in his fifties or sixties in good health, CMV-negative, and a related stem cell transplant donor. Each CDR3 is given with its conserved first and last residue. Clone size is not always given. Where it is, it says once, few, many or a class for expanded clones.

J: TRBJ2-7
length: 15
V: TRBV5-4
size: -
CDR3: CASSFGQGRSYEQYF

J: TRBJ2-1
length: 17
V: TRBV6-1
size: -
CDR3: CASSEQFLAGGPNEQFF

J: TRBJ1-6
length: 14
V: TRBV7-3
size: -
CDR3: CASRRDRGDSPLHF

J: TRBJ2-5
length: 15
V: TRBV6-5
size: -
CDR3: CASSEPGRGPVTQYF

J: TRBJ1-2
length: 15
V: TRBV28
size: -
CDR3: CASSSVGTRGNGYTF

J: TRBJ2-7
length: 17
V: TRBV5-4
size: -
CDR3: CASSLAVRAGGNYEQYF

J: TRBJ1-2
length: 14
V: TRBV27
size: -
CDR3: CASSFLGGGYGYTF

J: TRBJ1-3
length: 16
V: TRBV18
size: -
CDR3: CASSPYRTVSGNTIYF

J: TRBJ1-1
length: 14
V: TRBV10-3
size: -
CDR3: CAISDLDRGTEAFF

J: TRBJ1-1
length: 14
V: TRBV5-1
size: -
CDR3: CASSLVGSNTEAFF

J: TRBJ2-4
length: 13
V: TRBV5-6
size: -
CDR3: CASSLGQGNFQYF

J: TRBJ1-4
length: 14
V: TRBV6-1
size: -
CDR3: CASSSGQGGEKLFF

J: TRBJ2-3
length: 14
V: TRBV5-1
size: -
CDR3: CASSRGTRADTQYF

J: TRBJ2-5
length: 14
V: TRBV27
size: -
CDR3: CASSAYRGRETQYF

J: TRBJ1-4
length: 15
V: TRBV5-1
size: few
CDR3: CASSLALAGGEKLFF

J: TRBJ2-5
length: 18
V: TRBV19
size: -
CDR3: CASRPTSGRAGYQETQYF

J: TRBJ1-2
length: 14
V: TRBV18
size: once
CDR3: CASSDRETDYGYTF

J: TRBJ2-3
length: 15
V: TRBV5-4
size: -
CDR3: CASSLAQGSVDTQYF

J: TRBJ2-7
length: 15
V: TRBV5-1
size: -
CDR3: CASSLVHDGSYEQYF

J: TRBJ1-4
length: 15
V: TRBV6-1
size: once
CDR3: CATISGDATNEKLFF

J: TRBJ2-1
length: 18
V: TRBV7-3
size: once
CDR3: CASSGGTSGGSSYNEQFF

J: TRBJ2-3
length: 17
V: TRBV25-1
size: -
CDR3: CASSELTGRAGGDTQYF

J: TRBJ2-7
length: 16
V: TRBV7-2
size: -
CDR3: CASSKGQTALFYEQYF

J: TRBJ1-3
length: 17
V: TRBV18
size: -
CDR3: CASSSTGLRYSGNTIYF

J: TRBJ2-7
length: 13
V: TRBV7-9
size: -
CDR3: CASSPVVSYEQYF

J: TRBJ2-7
length: 14
V: TRBV4-1
size: -
CDR3: CASSQDLFSYEQYF

J: TRBJ2-1
length: 15
V: TRBV7-9
size: -
CDR3: CASSSPGQGYNEQFF